This T cell receptor beta chain is drawn from a study of blood T cell repertoires in COVID-19. Background on the study: COVID-19 samples from acute and convalescent phases originated in the United States, Italy and Spain. Sample material is recorded as cDNA or gDNA derived from T cells, B-cell-depleted T cells, or PBMCs.

Generated by immunoSEQ multiplex PCR, the TCRdb table keeps only in-frame clones and is missing some. The sample lists approximately 190,000 clones, roughly 80% occurring once. V shed 4 bases, J shed 4 bases, and the junction held 11 bases outside the gene matches. Germline CDR1 is SGHKS and CDR2 is YYEKEE (reference sequence). The CDR3 contains 16 residues. The chain combines TRBV5-5 with TRBJ1-5, with 7 bases matching TRBD1. The clonotype comes from a man aged 25 to 40 with active or convalescent COVID-19. The sequencing sample was made of peripheral blood. DNA for the CDR3: TGTGCCAGCAGCCGGGGATCGGGACAGCTTAATCAGCCCCAGCATTTT. Protein sequence: CASSRGSGQLNQPQHF.